The 5 T cell receptor beta chains below all came from one sample that was sequenced in a study of blood T cell repertoires in COVID-19. The repertoire was sequenced with immunoSEQ multiplex PCR; TCRdb's copy has only in-frame clones and lacks some. The sample includes some 130,000 clones, just under 85% of them seen just once. Material: peripheral blood. These receptors were collected from a human donor in a cohort sampled during active COVID-19.

The chain is built from TRBV7-2 and TRBJ1-1; the D is unclear. Germline assignment: CDR1 SGHTA and CDR2 FQGNSA. Between the trimmed V and J ends, which lost 5 bases and 0 bases, there was a span of 7 bases. This CDR3 is 13 amino acids long. CDR3 region: CASSLEMNTEAFF. The CDR3 nucleotides are TGTGCCAGCAGCCTCGAGATGAACACTGAAGCTTTCTTT.

This clone occurred once. This chain links TRBV2 with TRBJ1-1; D possibly corresponds to TRBD1 (6 bases). The CDR3 length is 14 residues. Germline CDR1 and CDR2: SNHLY and FYNNEI. Deletions cut 6 bases from V and 0 bases from J, with 11 bases between. In nucleotides, the CDR3 is TGTGCCAGCAGGAACAGGGAAATGAACACTGAAGCTTTCTTT. Its protein product is CASRNREMNTEAFF. Combining the CDR3 with reference TRBV2 and TRBJ1-1 gives the whole variable domain EPEVTQTPSHQVTQMGQEVILRCVPISNHLYFYWYRQILGQKVEFLVSFYNNEISEKSEIFDDQFSVERPDGSNFTLKIRSTKLEDSAMYFCASRNREMNTEAFFGQGTRLTVV.

This clone was observed once. The V call is TRBV10-3, the J call TRBJ2-7; tentative D call: TRBD1 (6 bases). The germline V gene has CDR1 ENHRY and CDR2 SYGVKD. The CDR3 is made up of 12 amino acids. Trimming stripped 5 bases from V and 3 bases from J, with 8 bases between. CDR3 bases: TGTGCCATCAGTCTGGACAGCTACGAGCAGTACTTC. Protein: CAISLDSYEQYF.

The chain carries TRBV19 and TRBJ1-1, with D unclear. Germline assignment: CDR1 LNHDA and CDR2 SQIVND (reference sequence). V was trimmed by 3 bases and J by 1 base, leaving 6 bases between them. The CDR3 is made up of 13 amino acids. The CDR3, as DNA: TGTGCCAGTAGTATCCTAGCGAACACTGAAGCTTTCTTT. It codes for CASSILANTEAFF.

The rearrangement joins TRBV7-2 to TRBJ2-2; 8 bases map to TRBD2. The CDR3 covers 15 residues. The V segment lost 3 bases and the J segment 5 bases; nucleotides outside the gene matches: 5. The V gene's germline CDR1 is SGHTA and CDR2 FQGNSA. CDR3 amino acids: CASSFAGGRTGELFF. The CDR3 nucleotides are TGTGCCAGCAGCTTTGCGGGGGGTAGAACCGGGGAGCTGTTTTTT.